The 3 T cell receptor beta chains given below trace back to one sample, sequenced in a study of T cells in Graves' hyperthyroidism and ophthalmopathy. What was amplified from RNA transcripts were TCR beta CDR3 regions. In the first-round RT-PCR of the TCR CDR3, the HTBI primer set was used. TCRdb re-called the multiplex PCR reads through MiXCR, storing one row per CDR3 protein. The table has about 640,000 distinct CDR3 sequences, less than 25% seen once. Sequencing was done on a sample of blood. The receptors originated from a man younger than 45 with Graves' ophthalmopathy.

V gene TRBV29-1 combines with J gene TRBJ2-7; 10 bases align to TRBD2. Losses at the gene ends were 7 bases for V and 0 bases for J; bases not matched to a gene: 3. The length of the CDR3 is 13 residues. The germline V gene encodes CDR1 SQVTM and CDR2 ANQGSEA. The CDR3 DNA follows: TGCAGCGCCGGGACTAGCGACTCCTACGAGCAGTACTTC. Translating it yields CSAGTSDSYEQYF.

This clonotype was seen many times. V gene TRBV7-3 combines with J gene TRBJ1-1; D gene ambiguous. CDR3 length: 13 residues. Germline-derived CDR1 and CDR2 are SGHTA and FQGTGA. V was cut by 4 bases and J by 1 base, with 7 bases left in between. CDR3 protein: CASSSEWNTEAFF. The CDR3 DNA is TGTGCCAGCAGCTCTGAATGGAACACTGAAGCTTTCTTT. Based on the CDR3 plus reference TRBV7-3 and TRBJ1-1, the full variable domain is GAGVSQTPSNKVTEKGKYVELRCDPISGHTALYWYRQSLGQGPEFLIYFQGTGAADDSGLPNDRFFAVRPEGSVSTLKIQRTERGDSAVYLCASSSEWNTEAFFGQGTRLTVV.

The sample holds a few counts of this clonotype. The chain's CDR3 is CASKEGGGDTDTQYF. The DNA for the CDR3 is TGTGCCAGCAAAGAAGGGGGGGGGGACACAGATACGCAGTATTTT. The genes are TRBV13 and TRBJ2-3; tentatively, D is TRBD2 (7 bases). Trimming took 7 bases from V and 2 from J, leaving 16 bases between them. From germline, CDR1 is PRHDT and CDR2 FYEKMQ (reference sequence). This CDR3 comprises 15 residues.